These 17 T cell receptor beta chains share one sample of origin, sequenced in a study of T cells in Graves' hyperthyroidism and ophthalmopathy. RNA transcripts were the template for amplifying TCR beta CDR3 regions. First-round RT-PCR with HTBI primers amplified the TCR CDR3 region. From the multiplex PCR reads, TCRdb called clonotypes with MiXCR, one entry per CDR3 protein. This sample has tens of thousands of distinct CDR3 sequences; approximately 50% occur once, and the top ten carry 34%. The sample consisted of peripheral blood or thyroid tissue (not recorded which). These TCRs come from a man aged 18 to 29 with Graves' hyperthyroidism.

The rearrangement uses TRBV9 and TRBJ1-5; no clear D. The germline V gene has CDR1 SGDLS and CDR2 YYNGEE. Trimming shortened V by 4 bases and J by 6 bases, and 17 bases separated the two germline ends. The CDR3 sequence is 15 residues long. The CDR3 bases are TGTGCCAGCAGCCCCGGGATGGGGTTTGGTCAGCCCCAGCATTTT. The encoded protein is CASSPGMGFGQPQHF. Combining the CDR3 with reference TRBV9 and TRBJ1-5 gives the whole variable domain DSGVTQTPKHLITATGQRVTLRCSPRSGDLSVYWYQQSLDQGLQFLIQYYNGEERAKGNILERFSAQQFPDLHSELNLSSLELGDSALYFCASSPGMGFGQPQHFGDGTRLSIL.

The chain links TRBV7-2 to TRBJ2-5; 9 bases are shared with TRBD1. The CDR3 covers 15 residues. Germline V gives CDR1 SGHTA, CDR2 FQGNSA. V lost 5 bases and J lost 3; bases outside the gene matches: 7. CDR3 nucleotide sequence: TGTGCCAGCAGCACCCGGGACAGGGTCGAAGAGACCCAGTACTTC. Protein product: CASSTRDRVEETQYF.

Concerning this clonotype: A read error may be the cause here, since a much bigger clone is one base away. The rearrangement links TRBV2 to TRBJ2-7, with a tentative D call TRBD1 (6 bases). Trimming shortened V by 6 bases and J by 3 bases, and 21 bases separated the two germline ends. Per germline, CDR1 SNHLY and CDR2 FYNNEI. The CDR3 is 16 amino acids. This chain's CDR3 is CASSFSYREGNYEQYF. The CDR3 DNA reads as TGTGCCAGCAGCTTTTCGTACAGGGAAGGAAACTACGAGCAGTACTTC.

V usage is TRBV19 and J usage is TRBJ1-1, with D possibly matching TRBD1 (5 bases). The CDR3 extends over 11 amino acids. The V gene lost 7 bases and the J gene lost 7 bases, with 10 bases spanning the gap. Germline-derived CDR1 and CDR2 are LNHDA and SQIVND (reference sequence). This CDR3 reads CASTPGHEAFF. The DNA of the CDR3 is TGTGCCAGTACCCCAGGACATGAAGCTTTCTTT.

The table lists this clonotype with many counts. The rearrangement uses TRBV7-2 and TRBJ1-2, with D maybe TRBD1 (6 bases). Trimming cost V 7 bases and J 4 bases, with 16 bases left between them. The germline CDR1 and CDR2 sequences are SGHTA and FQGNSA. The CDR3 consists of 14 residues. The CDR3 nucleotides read TGTGCCAGCACTACCAGGGGAGAATTCTATGGCTACACCTTC. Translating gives CASTTRGEFYGYTF.

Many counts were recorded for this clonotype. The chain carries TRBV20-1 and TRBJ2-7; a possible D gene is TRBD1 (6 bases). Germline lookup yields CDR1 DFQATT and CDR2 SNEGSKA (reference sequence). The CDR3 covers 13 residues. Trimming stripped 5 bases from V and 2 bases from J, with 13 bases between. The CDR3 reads CSASGTLTYEQYF. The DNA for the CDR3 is TGCAGTGCTTCCGGGACACTCACCTACGAGCAGTACTTC.

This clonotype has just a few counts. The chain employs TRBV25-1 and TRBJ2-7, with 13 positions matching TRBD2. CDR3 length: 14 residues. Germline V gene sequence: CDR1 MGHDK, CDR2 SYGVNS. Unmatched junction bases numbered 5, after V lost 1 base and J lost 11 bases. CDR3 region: CASSESLTSGREYF. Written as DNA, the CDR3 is TGTGCCAGCAGTGAATCCTTAACTAGCGGGAGGGAGTACTTC.

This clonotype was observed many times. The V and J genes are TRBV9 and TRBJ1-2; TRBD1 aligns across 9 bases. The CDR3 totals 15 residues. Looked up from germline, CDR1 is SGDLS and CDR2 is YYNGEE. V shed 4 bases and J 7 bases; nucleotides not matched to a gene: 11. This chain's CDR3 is CASSPQGTGSGGYTF. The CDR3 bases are TGTGCCAGCAGCCCCCAAGGGACAGGGTCAGGTGGCTACACCTTC.

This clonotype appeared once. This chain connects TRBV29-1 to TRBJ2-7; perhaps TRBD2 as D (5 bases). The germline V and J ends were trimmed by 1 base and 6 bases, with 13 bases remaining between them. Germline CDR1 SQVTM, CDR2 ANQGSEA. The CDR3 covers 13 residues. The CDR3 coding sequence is TGCAGCGTTGAAGGCGCGGGCATCTCCGAGCAGTACTTC. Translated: CSVEGAGISEQYF.

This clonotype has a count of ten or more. The CDR3 DNA reads as TGTGCCATCAGGGGTCTAGCGGGAGACTCCTACGAGCAGTACTTC. It is translated as CAIRGLAGDSYEQYF. The V call is TRBV10-3, the J call TRBJ2-7; 10 bases map to TRBD2. V gave up 6 bases and J gave up 0 bases; unmatched junction bases: 5. The CDR3 runs to 15 residues. Germline V gene sequence: CDR1 ENHRY, CDR2 SYGVKD.

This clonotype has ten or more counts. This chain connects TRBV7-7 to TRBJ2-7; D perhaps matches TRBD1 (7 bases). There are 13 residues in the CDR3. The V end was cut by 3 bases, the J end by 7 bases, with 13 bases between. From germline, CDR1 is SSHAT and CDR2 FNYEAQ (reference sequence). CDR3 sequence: CASSFAGGREQYF. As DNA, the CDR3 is TGTGCCAGCAGCTTCGCAGGGGGGAGAGAGCAGTACTTC. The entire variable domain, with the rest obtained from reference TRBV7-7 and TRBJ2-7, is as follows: GAGVSQSPRYKVTKRGQDVTLRCDPISSHATLYWYQQALGQGPEFLTYFNYEAQPDKSGLPSDRFSAERPEGSISTLTIQRTEQRDSAMYRCASSFAGGREQYFGPGTRLTVT.

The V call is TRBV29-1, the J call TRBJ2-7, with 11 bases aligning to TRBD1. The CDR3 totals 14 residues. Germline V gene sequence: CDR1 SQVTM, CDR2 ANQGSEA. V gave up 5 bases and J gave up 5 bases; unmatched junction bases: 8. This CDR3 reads CSVPQDRGLHEQYF. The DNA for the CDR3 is TGCAGCGTTCCCCAGGACAGGGGGCTGCACGAGCAGTACTTC.

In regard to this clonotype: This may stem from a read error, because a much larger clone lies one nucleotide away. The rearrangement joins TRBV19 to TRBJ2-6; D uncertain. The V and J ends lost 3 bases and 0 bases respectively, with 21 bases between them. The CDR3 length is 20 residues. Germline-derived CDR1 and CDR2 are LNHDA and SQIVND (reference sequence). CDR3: CASSMILGLDAYSGANVLTF. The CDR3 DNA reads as TGTGCCAGTAGTATGATCCTAGGCCTGGACGCATACTCTGGGGCCAACGTCCTGACTTTC.

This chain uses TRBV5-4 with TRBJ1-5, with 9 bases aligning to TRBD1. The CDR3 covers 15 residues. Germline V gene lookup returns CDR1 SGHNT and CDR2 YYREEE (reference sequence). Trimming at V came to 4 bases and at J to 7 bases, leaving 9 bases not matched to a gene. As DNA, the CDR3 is TGTGCCAGCAGCCCGGCGGGGACAGGGAACCAGCCCCAGCATTTT. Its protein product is CASSPAGTGNQPQHF.

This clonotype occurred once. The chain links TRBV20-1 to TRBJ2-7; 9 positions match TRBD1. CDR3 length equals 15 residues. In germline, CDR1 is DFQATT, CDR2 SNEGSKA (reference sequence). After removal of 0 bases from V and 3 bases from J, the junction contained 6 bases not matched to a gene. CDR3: CSARDPGTGNYEQYF. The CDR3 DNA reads TGCAGTGCTAGAGATCCCGGGACAGGGAACTACGAGCAGTACTTC.

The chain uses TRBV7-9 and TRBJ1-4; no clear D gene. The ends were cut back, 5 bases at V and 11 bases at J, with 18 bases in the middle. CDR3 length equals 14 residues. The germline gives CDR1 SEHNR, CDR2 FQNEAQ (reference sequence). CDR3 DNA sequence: TGTGCCAGCAGCACCGGGCACATTAATGGGAAACTGTTTTTT. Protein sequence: CASSTGHINGKLFF.

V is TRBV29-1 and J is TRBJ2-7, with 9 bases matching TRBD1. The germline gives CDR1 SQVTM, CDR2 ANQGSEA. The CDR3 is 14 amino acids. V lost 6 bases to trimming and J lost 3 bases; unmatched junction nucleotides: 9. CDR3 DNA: TGCAGCGTCGAAAACGCGGGACAGGGCTACGAGCAGTACTTC. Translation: CSVENAGQGYEQYF.